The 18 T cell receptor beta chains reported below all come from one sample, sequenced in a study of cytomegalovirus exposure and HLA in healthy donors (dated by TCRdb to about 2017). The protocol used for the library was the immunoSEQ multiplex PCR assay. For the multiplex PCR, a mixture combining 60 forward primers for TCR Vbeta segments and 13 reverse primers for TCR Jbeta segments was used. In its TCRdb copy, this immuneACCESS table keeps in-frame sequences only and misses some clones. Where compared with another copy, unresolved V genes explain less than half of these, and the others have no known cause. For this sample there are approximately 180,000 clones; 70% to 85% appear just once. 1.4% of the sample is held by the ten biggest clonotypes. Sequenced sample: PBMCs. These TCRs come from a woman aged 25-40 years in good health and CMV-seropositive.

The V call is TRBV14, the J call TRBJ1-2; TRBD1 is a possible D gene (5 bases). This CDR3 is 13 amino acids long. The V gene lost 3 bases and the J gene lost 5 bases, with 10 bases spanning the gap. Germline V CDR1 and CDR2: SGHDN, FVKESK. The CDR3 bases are TGTGCCAGCAGCCAGAGACAGAATTATGGCTACACCTTC. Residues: CASSQRQNYGYTF.

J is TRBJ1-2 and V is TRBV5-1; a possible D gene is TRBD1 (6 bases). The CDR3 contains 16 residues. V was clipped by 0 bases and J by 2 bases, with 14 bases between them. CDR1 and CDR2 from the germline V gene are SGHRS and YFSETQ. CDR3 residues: CASSLVPGDPNYGYTF. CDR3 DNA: TGCGCCAGCAGCTTGGTTCCAGGGGACCCAAACTATGGCTACACCTTC.

Here the CDR3 DNA reads TGTGCCAGCAGCCGGACAGTATATGGCTACACCTTC. Its translation is CASSRTVYGYTF. This chain joins TRBV2 and TRBJ1-2, with a possible D match to TRBD1 (6 bases). The V gene's germline CDR1 is SNHLY and CDR2 FYNNEI. This CDR3 has 12 amino acids. V was shortened by 6 bases and J by 5 bases, with 10 bases between the two germline ends.

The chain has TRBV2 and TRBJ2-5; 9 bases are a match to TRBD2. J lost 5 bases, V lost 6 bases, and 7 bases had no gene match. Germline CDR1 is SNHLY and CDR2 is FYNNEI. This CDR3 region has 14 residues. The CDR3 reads CASRAGLAVETQYF. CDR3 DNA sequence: TGTGCCAGCAGGGCGGGACTAGCCGTTGAGACCCAGTACTTC.

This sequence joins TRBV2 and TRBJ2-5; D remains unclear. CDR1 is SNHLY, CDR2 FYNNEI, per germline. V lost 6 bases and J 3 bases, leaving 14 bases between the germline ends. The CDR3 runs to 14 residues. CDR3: CASSPRVQKETQYF. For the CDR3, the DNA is TGTGCCAGCAGCCCCCGGGTGCAAAAAGAGACCCAGTACTTC. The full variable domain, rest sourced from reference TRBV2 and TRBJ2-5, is EPEVTQTPSHQVTQMGQEVILRCVPISNHLYFYWYRQILGQKVEFLVSFYNNEISEKSEIFDDQFSVERPDGSNFTLKIRSTKLEDSAMYFCASSPRVQKETQYFGPGTRLLVL.

The chain's CDR3 is CASSTHRAYGYTF. CDR3 DNA sequence: TGTGCCAGTAGTACCCACAGGGCCTATGGCTACACCTTC. The chain is built from TRBV19 and TRBJ1-2, with D possibly matching TRBD1 (6 bases). Per germline, CDR1 LNHDA and CDR2 SQIVND (reference sequence). The CDR3 runs 13 residues. V gave up 4 bases and J gave up 4 bases, with 10 bases separating them.

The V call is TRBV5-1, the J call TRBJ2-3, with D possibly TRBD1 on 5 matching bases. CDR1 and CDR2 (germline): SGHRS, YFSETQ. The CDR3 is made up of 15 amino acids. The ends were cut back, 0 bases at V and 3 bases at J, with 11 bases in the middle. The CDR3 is CASSLEGRVTDTQYF. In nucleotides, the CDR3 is TGCGCCAGCAGCTTGGAGGGCAGGGTGACAGATACGCAGTATTTT.

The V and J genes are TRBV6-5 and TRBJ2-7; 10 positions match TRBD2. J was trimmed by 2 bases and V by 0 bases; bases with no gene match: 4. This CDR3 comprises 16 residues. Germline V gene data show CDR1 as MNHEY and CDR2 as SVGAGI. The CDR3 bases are TGTGCCAGCAGTTACTCGACTCTAGCGGGAGCCTACGAGCAGTACTTC. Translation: CASSYSTLAGAYEQYF.

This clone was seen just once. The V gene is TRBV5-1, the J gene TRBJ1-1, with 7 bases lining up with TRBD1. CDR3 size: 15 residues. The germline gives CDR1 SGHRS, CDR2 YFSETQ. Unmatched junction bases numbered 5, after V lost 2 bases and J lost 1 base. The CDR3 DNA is TGCGCCAGCAGCTTCCAAGGACAGGCGAACACTGAAGCTTTCTTT. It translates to CASSFQGQANTEAFF.

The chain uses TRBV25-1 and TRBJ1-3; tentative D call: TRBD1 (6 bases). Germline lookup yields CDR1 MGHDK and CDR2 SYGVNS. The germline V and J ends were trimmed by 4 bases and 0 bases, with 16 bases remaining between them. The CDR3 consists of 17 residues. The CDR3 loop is CASSGGLGPLSGNTIYF. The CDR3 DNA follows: TGTGCCAGCAGTGGGGGGCTGGGCCCCCTCTCTGGAAACACCATATATTTT. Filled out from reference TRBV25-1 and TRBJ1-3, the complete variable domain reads EADIYQTPRYLVIGTGKKITLECSQTMGHDKMYWYQQDPGMELHLIHYSYGVNSTEKGDLSSESTVSRIRTEHFPLTLESARPSHTSQYLCASSGGLGPLSGNTIYFGEGSWLTVV.

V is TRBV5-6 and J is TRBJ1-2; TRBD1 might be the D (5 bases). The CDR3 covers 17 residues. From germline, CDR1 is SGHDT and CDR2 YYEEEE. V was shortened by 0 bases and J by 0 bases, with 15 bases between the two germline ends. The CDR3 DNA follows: TGTGCCAGCAGCTTGGCGGGCCAGGGCCCCGCTAACTATGGCTACACCTTC. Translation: CASSLAGQGPANYGYTF.

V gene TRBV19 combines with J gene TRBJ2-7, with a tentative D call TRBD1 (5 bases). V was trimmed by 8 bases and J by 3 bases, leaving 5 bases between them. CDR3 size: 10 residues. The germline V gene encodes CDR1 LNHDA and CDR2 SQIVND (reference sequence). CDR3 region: CASGHYEQYF. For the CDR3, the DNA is TGTGCCAGTGGACACTACGAGCAGTACTTC.

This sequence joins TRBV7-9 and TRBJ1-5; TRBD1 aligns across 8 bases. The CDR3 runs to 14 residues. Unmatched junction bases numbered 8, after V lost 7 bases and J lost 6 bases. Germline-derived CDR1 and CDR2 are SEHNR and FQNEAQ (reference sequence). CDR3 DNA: TGTGCCAGCACCGACGGACAGGGCCTTCAGCCCCAGCATTTT. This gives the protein CASTDGQGLQPQHF.

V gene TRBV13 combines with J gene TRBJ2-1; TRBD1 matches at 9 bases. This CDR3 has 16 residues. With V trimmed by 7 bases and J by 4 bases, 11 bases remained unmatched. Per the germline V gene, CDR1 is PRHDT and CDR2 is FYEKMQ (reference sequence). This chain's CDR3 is CASTPPGTGMYNEQFF. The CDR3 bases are TGTGCCAGCACTCCCCCCGGGACAGGGATGTACAATGAGCAGTTCTTC.

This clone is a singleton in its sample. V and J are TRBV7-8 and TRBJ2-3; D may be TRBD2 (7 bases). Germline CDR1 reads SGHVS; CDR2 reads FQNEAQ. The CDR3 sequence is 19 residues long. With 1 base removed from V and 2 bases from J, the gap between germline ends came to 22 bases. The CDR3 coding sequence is TGTGCCAGCAGCTTAGGGCGGGGGCGGGCTAGCCGAGACACAGATACGCAGTATTTT. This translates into CASSLGRGRASRDTDTQYF.

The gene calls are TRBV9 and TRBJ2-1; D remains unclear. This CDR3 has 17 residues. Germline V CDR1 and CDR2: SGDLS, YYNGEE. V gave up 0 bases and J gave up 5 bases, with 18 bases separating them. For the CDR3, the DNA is TGTGCCAGCAGCGTAGAACGGAGCCTACTGGCGAACAATGAGCAGTTCTTC. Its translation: CASSVERSLLANNEQFF.

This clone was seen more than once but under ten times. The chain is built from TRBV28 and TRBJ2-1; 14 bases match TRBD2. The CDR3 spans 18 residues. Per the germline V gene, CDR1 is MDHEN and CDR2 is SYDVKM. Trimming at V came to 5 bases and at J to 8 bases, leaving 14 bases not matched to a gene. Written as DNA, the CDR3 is TGTGCCAGCAGTCAGACAGCGGGACTAGCGGGAGTTGCGGATGAGCAGTTCTTC. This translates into CASSQTAGLAGVADEQFF.

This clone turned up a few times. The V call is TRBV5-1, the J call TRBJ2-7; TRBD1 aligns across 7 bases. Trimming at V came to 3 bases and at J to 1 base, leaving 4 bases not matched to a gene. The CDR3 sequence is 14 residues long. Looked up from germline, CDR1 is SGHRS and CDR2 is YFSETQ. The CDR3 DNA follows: TGCGCCAGCAGCTCCCTGACAGGGTCCTACGAGCAGTACTTC. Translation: CASSSLTGSYEQYF.